Listed below are T cell receptor beta chains from one sample, sequenced in a study of T cells in Graves' hyperthyroidism and ophthalmopathy. A single record per CDR3 protein comes from TCRdb applying MiXCR to the multiplex PCR reads. The sample has fewer than 350,000 distinct CDR3 sequences, roughly 15% seen once; the top ten hold roughly 8.2%. Sequenced input: blood. Every receptor here comes from a woman between 40 and 50 years old with Graves' hyperthyroidism. CDR3s include the opening cysteine and the closing phenylalanine or tryptophan. D genes are given only for firm matches. Clone size is shown for a subset of rows, as once, few, many or a class of expanded clone.

j_gene	len	d_gene	v_gene	abundance	CDR3aa	CDR3nt
TRBJ2-2	15	TRBD2	TRBV12-3/TRBV12-4	many	CASSLASGSSGELFF	TGTGCCAGCAGTTTGGCCAGCGGGAGTTCAGGGGAGCTGTTTTTT
TRBJ2-5	15	-	TRBV12-3/TRBV12-4	many	CASSLMGEGGETQYF	TGTGCCAGCAGTTTGATGGGAGAGGGAGGAGAGACCCAGTACTTC
TRBJ1-4	15	-	TRBV20-1	many	CSASPGGSVYEKLFF	TGCAGTGCTAGTCCCGGGGGGTCAGTTTATGAAAAACTGTTTTTT
TRBJ2-3	18	-	TRBV6-1	once	CASSPRTLVELFTDTQYF	TGTGCCAGCAGCCCACGGACGCTGGTGGAACTTTTCACAGATACGCAGTATTTT
TRBJ1-1	14	-	TRBV20-1	-	CSADGGRANTEAFF	TGCAGTGCCGATGGGGGCAGGGCGAACACTGAAGCTTTCTTT
TRBJ2-7	14	TRBD2	TRBV28	many	CASLSSGPSYEQYF	TGTGCCAGCCTTAGTAGCGGGCCCTCCTACGAGCAGTACTTC
TRBJ1-5	14	-	TRBV29-1	few	CSAALGVGGQPQHF	TGCAGCGCGGCCTTGGGGGTTGGAGGTCAGCCCCAGCATTTT
TRBJ1-1	13	-	TRBV20-1	few	CSARIRENTEAFF	TGCAGTGCTAGGATCAGGGAGAACACTGAAGCTTTCTTT
TRBJ2-5	16	TRBD2	TRBV20-1	many	CSATPVGLAEQETQYF	TGCAGTGCTACCCCGGTAGGACTAGCGGAGCAAGAGACCCAGTACTTC
TRBJ2-3	12	-	TRBV10-3	-	CAIKAGTDTQYF	TGTGCCATCAAGGCTGGGACAGATACGCAGTATTTT
TRBJ2-5	16	TRBD1	TRBV3-1	many	CASSRTGGPSQETQYF	TGTGCCAGCAGCCGAACAGGGGGCCCCTCCCAAGAGACCCAGTACTTC
TRBJ1-1	14	TRBD1	TRBV18	many	CASSPGQGNTEAFF	TGTGCCAGCTCACCAGGACAGGGAAACACTGAAGCTTTCTTT
TRBJ2-2	18	-	TRBV12-3/TRBV12-4	many	CASTSSRGGQQNTGELFF	TGTGCCAGCACCTCCAGTAGGGGGGGGCAGCAGAACACCGGGGAGCTGTTTTTT
TRBJ2-2	15	-	TRBV2	many	CASSDRGANTGELFF	TGTGCCAGCAGTGATCGTGGGGCGAACACCGGGGAGCTGTTTTTT
TRBJ1-4	14	-	TRBV2	many	CASKQGRRNEKLFF	TGTGCCAGCAAACAGGGTAGGAGGAATGAAAAACTGTTTTTT
TRBJ2-7	17	TRBD1	TRBV19	-	CASSTLLAGQGTYEQYF	TGTGCCAGTAGTACCCTTTTGGCGGGACAGGGGACCTACGAGCAGTACTTC
TRBJ1-1	12	-	TRBV20-1	many	CSARGGNTEAFF	TGCAGTGCTAGAGGGGGCAACACTGAAGCTTTCTTT
TRBJ1-2	13	-	TRBV6-6	-	CASSYTANYGYTF	TGTGCCAGCAGTTACACAGCCAACTATGGCTACACCTTC
TRBJ2-1	14	TRBD2	TRBV19	many	CASCLTGGYCEQFF	TGTGCCAGTTGTTTAACGGGAGGGTATTGCGAGCAGTTCTTC
TRBJ1-1	12	-	TRBV29-1	many	CSVQEDYTEAFF	TGCAGCGTACAAGAGGATTACACTGAAGCTTTCTTT
TRBJ2-7	15	TRBD1	TRBV20-1	-	CSALPKTGSNYEQYF	TGCAGTGCTCTCCCCAAGACAGGGTCAAACTACGAGCAGTACTTC
TRBJ1-3	13	-	TRBV12-3/TRBV12-4	many	CASRRSSGNTIYF	TGTGCCAGCAGAAGGAGCTCTGGAAACACCATATATTTT
TRBJ2-3	14	-	TRBV19	few	CASSIAGYTDTQYF	TGTGCCAGTAGTATCGCGGGGTACACAGATACGCAGTATTTT
TRBJ1-3	15	TRBD1	TRBV12-3/TRBV12-4	many	CASSQQGGTGNTIYF	TGTGCCAGCAGTCAACAGGGGGGAACTGGAAACACCATATATTTT
TRBJ1-6	16	-	TRBV15	many	CATSRDLDSRNSPLHF	TGTGCCACCAGCAGAGATCTAGACAGTCGAAATTCACCCCTCCACTTT
TRBJ2-2	16	TRBD1	TRBV11-2	-	CASSVGQGLITGELFF	TGTGCCAGCAGCGTTGGACAGGGCTTGATAACCGGGGAGCTGTTTTTT
TRBJ2-2	16	TRBD2	TRBV12-3/TRBV12-4	few	CASSLFLAATPGELFF	TGTGCCAGCAGTTTATTTCTAGCGGCAACCCCCGGGGAGCTGTTTTTT
TRBJ1-3	15	TRBD1	TRBV2	many	CASRGTGGSGNTIYF	TGTGCCAGCAGGGGGACAGGGGGCTCTGGAAACACCATATATTTT
TRBJ1-6	16	-	TRBV3-1	-	CASSQGGQIENSPLHF	TGTGCCAGCAGCCAAGGTGGACAGATAGAAAATTCACCCCTCCACTTT
TRBJ2-7	13	-	TRBV29-1	once	CSVERLGSYEQYF	TGCAGCGTTGAGAGACTGGGCTCCTACGAGCAGTACTTC
TRBJ2-7	11	-	TRBV30	many	CAWKENYEQYF	TGTGCCTGGAAGGAAAACTACGAGCAGTACTTC